This TCR beta chain was profiled in a study of T cell responses to AZD1222 COVID-19 vaccine (dated by TCRdb to the early 2020s). About the investigation overall: AZD1222 recipients given second doses at about 4 weeks or at about 12 weeks were pooled, since spike-specific TCR depth and breadth were not found to differ between the two schedules. TCR sequencing covered over 230 trial participants: around 210 given two doses of AZD1222 and about 26 given two doses of MenACWY control vaccine. Enrollment into the trials was organized by age into subgroups of 18-55, 56-69 and 70-plus years, and those subgroups contained about 160, 30 and 59 TCR-sequenced participants, respectively.

A single count supports this clone. Its antigen remains undetermined. There are no base qualities to consult, and no much larger clone falls within one base. Here V drops 3 bases and J drops 5 bases, and the junction holds 6 bases not matched to any gene. As encoded in the germline V gene, CDR1 is SGHVS while CDR2 is FNYEAQ. From its cysteine to its phenylalanine, the CDR3 spans 15 amino acids. CDR3 DNA is the only sequence kept; it has 45 bases, read in frame from the first base. The intended sense of this specimen's time point label: baseline before first vaccination. Vaccinee samples came from UK trials COV001 and COV002, including a single-blind randomized controlled phase 2/3 trial of AZD1222 (ChAdOx1 nCoV-19) in healthy adults. Trial participant PBMC samples were collected at day 0 and day 28 after the second dose for TCRbeta chain sequencing. The CDR3 regions of human TCRbeta chains were analyzed by immunosequencing. Per the source publication's procedure: Repertoire TCRs were matched against a reference library of SARS-CoV-2-specific TCRs generated with the MIRA antigen-specificity platform. Breadth meant the fraction of unique TCRs that were SARS-CoV-2-associated, whereas depth meant the fraction of total T cells that were SARS-CoV-2-associated. Using the MIRA data, every spike-specific TCR was mapped to the spike region that the TCR reacted to and assigned to either a CD4 or a CD8 class. Log10-transformed breadth and depth values were compared by one-way ANOVA with Sidak's multiple comparisons tests. Not all clones reach the TCRdb copy of this immuneACCESS table, which keeps in-frame sequences only. Checked studies attribute under half of the gap to unresolved V genes and leave the rest unexplained. The V and J calls and clone size come from that table; D and trimming were worked out from the DNA. The sample table lists tens of thousands of clones, approximately 80% of them with a count of one. The ten largest clonotypes hold more than 20% of the sample.

Here is what the overall study found, with its caveats: Spike-specific TCR breadth and depth rose significantly after two AZD1222 doses compared with day 0 and with MenACWY recipients. Only five to seven AZD1222 recipients were SARS-CoV-2 seropositive at baseline, limiting conclusions about previously exposed vaccinees. Because no samples from the day 14 peak response were available, repertoires could be characterized only after the peak T cell response. Most participants were white British and females outnumbered males, and the authors suggested that clonal diversity may have been underestimated. Reportedly, close to half of the unique spike-specific TCRs recognized epitopes lying outside the regions that are mutated in the B.1.351 and B.1.1.7 variants. The whole spike protein was spanned by vaccine-associated CD4 TCRs, and dominant responses were seen in regions 160-218 and 743-854. In the small 56-69-year group, the increase in depth fell short of significance, most likely because of low power.

The receptor was isolated from an adult in good health. The chain was built from TRBV7-6 and TRBJ2-5, with TRBD1 matching 10 junction bases. Specimen: peripheral blood, collected on day 0 of AZD1222 vaccination. The bases are TGTGCCAGCAGCTTGGGGTTGACAGGGGGCGAGACCCAGTACTTC. Its translation is CASSLGLTGGETQYF.